The clone carrying this T cell receptor (beta chain) was detected only once. The data derive from a study of blood T cell repertoires in COVID-19. Turning to the study itself: Acute-phase and convalescent COVID-19 samples originated in the United States, Italy and Spain. The cDNA or gDNA used as material had been derived from T cells, B-cell-depleted T cells, or PBMCs.

The V segment lost 6 bases and the J segment 8 bases; nucleotides outside the gene matches: 17. The CDR3 covers 19 residues. CDR1 SGHDT and CDR2 YYEEEE come from the germline V gene. Patients in Seattle were enrolled during active infection, then followed longitudinally. Source study methods: Reference gene primer amplification yielded estimated nucleated cell counts. Measured with immunoSEQ multiplex PCR; TCRdb has only the in-frame clones, and not every one. V, J and clone size reflect that table, while D and trimming were determined from the DNA. This table holds under 300,000 clones, about 86% found once.

The J gene is TRBJ2-2, the V gene TRBV5-6; 15 bases line up with TRBD2. The sample consisted of peripheral blood. The sequence came from a woman in her 70s with COVID-19, enrolled during active disease. The CDR3 here is CASTRPGLAGGQTGGELFF. CDR3 DNA: TGTGCCAGCACCAGACCGGGACTAGCGGGGGGCCAAACAGGAGGGGAGCTGTTTTTT.